This TCR beta chain was obtained from a study of blood T cell repertoires in COVID-19. In the study overall: The United States, Italy and Spain were the sources of the acute and convalescent COVID-19 samples.

Looked up from germline, CDR1 is SQVTM and CDR2 is ANQGSEA. Trimming took off 0 bases at V and 0 bases at J, with 5 bases between the two ends. This CDR3 is 13 amino acids long. The data were produced by immunoSEQ multiplex PCR, yet TCRdb's version contains in-frame clones alone and is incomplete. Of approximately 150,000 clones in the sample, approximately 84% are singletons; the top ten hold around 3.7%. The participants were between roughly 18 and 89 years old and came from under 25 US areas. Assignments of participants to cohorts depended upon their own reported clinical history. The source is a woman aged 50 to 60 with acute COVID-19. This rearrangement joins TRBV29-1 to TRBJ1-2, with unresolved D. What was sequenced was PBMCs or T cells enriched from blood (not recorded which). The chain's CDR3 is CSVEEYSNYGYTF. Written as DNA, the CDR3 is TGCAGCGTTGAAGAATACTCTAACTATGGCTACACCTTC.